The 12 T cell receptor beta chains in this list originate from one sample, sequenced in a study of T cell changes during pregnancy in multiple sclerosis. TCRdb's table, derived via immunoSEQ multiplex PCR, lists solely in-frame clones and lacks some. The table lists more than 70,000 clones, roughly 91% of them singletons. The sequences come from peripheral blood, collected after pregnancy. The receptors come from a female donor in good health, enrolled as a control in a pregnancy study.

V and J are TRBV4-1 and TRBJ2-5; 9 positions match TRBD2. After removal of 4 bases from V and 3 bases from J, the junction contained 3 bases not matched to a gene. CDR1 MGHRA and CDR2 YSYEKL come from the germline V gene. The CDR3 is 14 residues long. The CDR3 here is CASSLGLAKETQYF. CDR3 DNA: TGCGCCAGCAGCCTTGGACTAGCGAAAGAGACCCAGTACTTC.

V gene TRBV5-6 combines with J gene TRBJ1-2; tentative D call: TRBD1 (5 bases). The germline V gene has CDR1 SGHDT and CDR2 YYEEEE. This CDR3 spans 13 amino acids. V lost 4 bases and J 4 bases, leaving 11 bases between the germline ends. In nucleotides, the CDR3 is TGTGCCAGCAGCCTTACAGGTTTCTATGGCTACACCTTC. Its translation is CASSLTGFYGYTF.

This chain connects TRBV5-8 to TRBJ1-5, with a weak D call TRBD1 (5 bases). CDR1 and CDR2 (germline): SGHTS, YDEGEE. The V end lost 2 bases, the J end lost 3 bases, and 6 bases lay between the germline ends. The CDR3 is made up of 13 amino acids. In nucleotides, the CDR3 is TGTGCCAGCAGCTTTGGGGCCAATCAGCCCCAGCATTTT. Protein product: CASSFGANQPQHF.

There are a few counts of this clone. This rearrangement joins TRBV27 to TRBJ1-2; no firm D call. The ends were cut back, 0 bases at V and 2 bases at J, with 4 bases in the middle. The germline CDR1 and CDR2 sequences are MNHEY and SMNVEV (reference sequence). This CDR3 has 13 residues. The CDR3 nucleotides read TGTGCCAGCAGTTTATCGGAGAACTATGGCTACACCTTC. Encoded protein: CASSLSENYGYTF.

J is TRBJ1-4 and V is TRBV11-2, with D unresolved. The CDR3 contains 13 residues. CDR1 and CDR2 from the germline V gene are SGHAT and FQNNGV. With 1 base removed from V and 8 bases from J, the gap between germline ends came to 8 bases. The CDR3 DNA is TGTGCCAGCAGCTTAGGGGTGGAGGAAAAACTGTTTTTT. Protein: CASSLGVEEKLFF.

This chain joins TRBV19 and TRBJ2-3; 7 nucleotides match TRBD1. Germline trimming cut 4 bases from V and 1 base from J; bases unmatched to any gene: 2. This CDR3 has 14 amino acids. The germline gives CDR1 LNHDA, CDR2 SQIVND (reference sequence). CDR3: CASSTQGGTDTQYF. The DNA of the CDR3 is TGTGCCAGTAGTACCCAGGGGGGCACAGATACGCAGTATTTT. The whole variable domain, remainder taken from reference TRBV19 and TRBJ2-3, is DGGITQSPKYLFRKEGQNVTLSCEQNLNHDAMYWYRQDPGQGLRLIYYSQIVNDFQKGDIAEGYSVSREKKESFPLTVTSAQKNPTAFYLCASSTQGGTDTQYFGPGTRLTVL.

The chain carries TRBV7-2 and TRBJ2-2; 10 bases match TRBD2. This CDR3 has 18 amino acids. Trimming cost V 5 bases and J 5 bases; bases outside gene matches: 14. The germline V gene has CDR1 SGHTA and CDR2 FQGNSA. The CDR3 DNA sequence: TGTGCCAGCAGCGCAGCCCCTAGCGGGGGTTTTGGAACCGGGGAGCTGTTTTTT. Its translation is CASSAAPSGGFGTGELFF.

The chain has TRBV10-3 and TRBJ1-5, with D hard to call. The V and J ends lost 6 bases and 6 bases respectively, with 15 bases between them. CDR3 length: 14 amino acids. From germline, CDR1 is ENHRY and CDR2 SYGVKD. CDR3: CAISGGGVGQPQHF. In nucleotides, the CDR3 is TGTGCCATCAGCGGAGGTGGGGTGGGTCAGCCCCAGCATTTT.

The V and J genes are TRBV2 and TRBJ2-2; D gene ambiguous. V shed 3 bases and J shed 2 bases, with 16 bases lying between them. CDR1 and CDR2 from the germline V gene are SNHLY and FYNNEI. The CDR3 consists of 17 residues. The DNA of the CDR3 is TGTGCCAGCAGTGATTTTGATCGGCCAGGCAACACCGGGGAGCTGTTTTTT. Protein: CASSDFDRPGNTGELFF.

This clone appeared a few times. The chain is built from TRBV11-3 and TRBJ1-1, with TRBD1 identical over 8 bases. This CDR3 has 13 residues. The V gene's germline CDR1 is SGHNT and CDR2 YENEEA. V shed 5 bases and J 4 bases; nucleotides not matched to a gene: 3. The CDR3 is CASSVTGGTEAFF. The CDR3 coding sequence is TGTGCCAGCAGCGTTACAGGGGGCACTGAAGCTTTCTTT.

V and J are TRBV19 and TRBJ1-4, with D unclear. The germline V and J ends were trimmed by 3 bases and 5 bases, with 13 bases remaining between them. Germline V gives CDR1 LNHDA, CDR2 SQIVND (reference sequence). CDR3 length equals 15 residues. The CDR3, as DNA: TGTGCCAGTAGTATGCCAGGCAGCGGGAATGAAAAACTGTTTTTT. Amino acid sequence: CASSMPGSGNEKLFF.

The rearrangement uses TRBV4-2 and TRBJ2-1; perhaps TRBD1 as D (6 bases). This CDR3 region has 14 residues. Germline CDR1 is LGHNA and CDR2 is YNFKEQ. Trimming pared 4 bases from V and 7 bases from J, leaving 14 bases between. CDR3 coding DNA: TGTGCCAGCAGCCGAGGAAACAGGGAAAATGAGCAGTTCTTC. It encodes CASSRGNRENEQFF.